A selection of T cell receptor beta chains follows, all from one sample in a study of shared clonotypes between healthy human individuals. TCRdb's copy holds only in-frame clones and misses some; the assay was immunoSEQ multiplex PCR. The table has 2 million or so clones, around 95% seen once. The sequenced material came from naive CD4+ T cells sorted from blood. Every receptor here comes from a man aged 18 to 29 in good health. Both conserved end residues are part of each CDR3. D genes are given only for firm matches. Clone sizes are given selectively: once, few, many, or a class where the clone is expanded.

d_gene | j_gene | v_gene | abundance | CDR3aa | CDR3nt
NA | TRBJ1-1 | TRBV6-5 | NA | CASSYGSMNTEAFF | TGTGCCAGCAGTTATGGAAGCATGAACACTGAAGCTTTCTTT
NA | TRBJ1-5 | TRBV28 | NA | CASRVYSNQPQHF | TGTGCCAGCAGAGTTTATAGCAATCAGCCCCAGCATTTT
TRBD1 | TRBJ2-7 | TRBV5-6 | once | CASSYGTGYSYEQYF | TGTGCCAGCAGCTACGGGACAGGATACTCCTACGAGCAGTACTTC
NA | TRBJ1-6 | TRBV18 | NA | CASSPGTDHSPLHF | TGTGCCAGCTCACCCGGGACGGACCATTCACCCCTCCACTTT
NA | TRBJ2-7 | TRBV7-6 | NA | CASSLVGSEQYF | TGTGCCAGCAGCTTAGTTGGGTCTGAGCAGTACTTC
TRBD2 | TRBJ2-5 | TRBV29-1 | NA | CSVGGGTSLQETQYF | TGCAGCGTTGGGGGGGGTACGTCTCTCCAAGAGACCCAGTACTTC
NA | TRBJ1-1 | TRBV2 | NA | CASNWAGYTEAFF | TGTGCCAGCAACTGGGCAGGGTACACTGAAGCTTTCTTT
TRBD1 | TRBJ2-2 | TRBV18 | NA | CASSPRGQGIKNTGELFF | TGTGCCAGCTCACCGCGTGGACAGGGGATAAAGAACACCGGGGAGCTGTTTTTT
NA | TRBJ2-7 | TRBV2 | NA | CASSEDRQSEYF | TGTGCCAGCAGTGAAGATAGGCAGAGCGAGTACTTC
NA | TRBJ1-1 | TRBV2 | once | CASSRGRGVVSGTEAFF | TGTGCCAGCAGTCGAGGGCGAGGGGTAGTTTCGGGTACTGAAGCTTTCTTT
TRBD1 | TRBJ1-2 | TRBV30 | once | CAWSEPGQGGGYTF | TGTGCCTGGTCCGAACCGGGACAGGGAGGTGGCTACACCTTC
TRBD1 | TRBJ1-2 | TRBV6-9 | NA | CASSYQGQGAPLVYGYTF | TGTGCCAGCAGTTATCAGGGACAGGGGGCCCCTCTAGTCTATGGCTACACCTTC
NA | TRBJ2-7 | TRBV19 | NA | CASSTQGHEQYF | TGTGCCAGTAGTACCCAGGGCCACGAGCAGTACTTC
TRBD1 | TRBJ2-2 | TRBV7-6 | NA | CASRGWTGDTGELFF | TGTGCCAGCAGGGGCTGGACAGGGGATACCGGGGAGCTGTTTTTT
NA | TRBJ1-4 | TRBV6-1 | NA | CASSVVNESNEKLFF | TGTGCCAGCAGTGTTGTCAATGAGTCTAATGAAAAACTGTTTTTT
NA | TRBJ1-1 | TRBV7-9 | NA | CASSLEGRNEAFF | TGTGCCAGCAGCTTAGAGGGGCGGAATGAAGCTTTCTTT
NA | TRBJ2-4 | TRBV7-9 | NA | CASSLTGDSKNIQYF | TGTGCCAGCAGCTTAACAGGCGACTCTAAAAACATTCAGTACTTC
NA | TRBJ2-3 | TRBV19 | NA | CASSLIAPSADTQYF | TGTGCCAGTAGCCTAATAGCGCCTTCGGCAGATACGCAGTATTTT
NA | TRBJ1-2 | TRBV18 | once | CASSPTTAANYGYTF | TGTGCCAGCTCACCCACGACAGCCGCTAACTATGGCTACACCTTC
NA | TRBJ2-1 | TRBV7-9 | once | CASSLGGRVNEQFF | TGTGCCAGCAGCTTAGGGGGGCGCGTAAATGAGCAGTTCTTC
NA | TRBJ2-7 | TRBV6-6 | NA | CASSNYEQYF | TGTGCCAGCAGTAACTACGAGCAGTACTTC
NA | TRBJ1-6 | TRBV6-1 | NA | CASSEADGHNSPLHF | TGTGCCAGCAGTGAAGCGGACGGGCATAATTCACCCCTCCACTTT
TRBD2 | TRBJ2-7 | TRBV6-1 | NA | CASGLAVSYEQYF | TGTGCCAGCGGGCTAGCGGTTTCCTACGAGCAGTACTTC
NA | TRBJ2-3 | TRBV7-8 | NA | CASRSPDTQYF | TGTGCCAGCAGGTCCCCCGATACGCAGTATTTT
NA | TRBJ2-7 | TRBV5-8 | NA | CASRAFPGPLLYEQYF | TGTGCCAGCAGAGCCTTTCCCGGGCCTCTCCTCTACGAGCAGTACTTC
TRBD2 | TRBJ2-7 | TRBV6-1 | NA | CASLLAGHYEQYF | TGTGCCAGTCTGCTAGCGGGCCACTACGAGCAGTACTTC
NA | TRBJ2-2 | TRBV10-3 | once | CAISPTENTGELFF | TGTGCCATCAGTCCAACAGAGAACACCGGGGAGCTGTTTTTT
NA | TRBJ2-7 | TRBV19 | NA | CASSPWTVSEQYF | TGTGCCAGTAGTCCGTGGACAGTCTCCGAGCAGTACTTC
NA | TRBJ1-2 | TRBV18 | NA | CASSPGAGNGYTF | TGTGCCAGCTCACCGGGTGCAGGGAACGGCTACACCTTC
NA | TRBJ2-7 | TRBV15 | once | CATSRAGRGAYEQYF | TGTGCCACCAGCAGAGCCGGCAGGGGGGCCTACGAGCAGTACTTC
NA | TRBJ1-1 | TRBV6-5 | NA | CASSPSTVFEAFF | TGTGCCAGCAGTCCGTCGACAGTATTTGAAGCTTTCTTT